The entry below gives a single T cell receptor (beta chain) sequence along with its context. What it binds is not known. The CDR3 loop spans 12 amino acids. From germline, CDR1 is ENHRY and CDR2 SYGVKD. V gave up 10 bases and J gave up 0 bases, with 7 bases separating them. Since all of the isolated RNA was reverse transcribed, expressed TCRB transcripts were what got sequenced. Naive, central memory and regulatory T cell samples produced a mean of approximately 3.6 million reads. Sequencing used immunoSEQ multiplex PCR; TCRdb keeps in-frame clones, though not all of them. The data hold about 900,000 clones, with roughly a sixth observed a single time. These data are taken from a study of beta chain features in type 1 diabetes. Study results and caveats: When Type 1 diabetes patients were examined, their TCRB CDR3s proved moderately but significantly shorter in all four CD4+ subsets. Fewer insertions but more deletions were seen at VDJ junctions in type 1 diabetes patients.

The specimen sequenced was naive CD4+ T cells from blood. V and J are TRBV10-3 and TRBJ2-1; possible D gene TRBD2, 5 bases. The receptor comes from a woman younger than 30 in good health. The chain's CDR3 is CATAGSYNEQFF. As DNA, the CDR3 is TGTGCCACGGCGGGCTCCTACAATGAGCAGTTCTTC.